The present T cell receptor beta chain was sequenced within a study of control samples from healthy donors and cancer patients. Profiled with immunoSEQ multiplex PCR; TCRdb holds only in-frame clones, not every one. The data hold approximately 98,000 clones, with roughly four fifths observed a single time. Source material: blood. The TCR sequence derives from a man aged 18 to 29 in good health.

This chain's CDR3 is CAISESTGDRGTSEAFF. In DNA form, the CDR3 reads TGTGCCATCAGTGAGTCGACCGGGGACCGAGGAACGTCTGAAGCTTTCTTT. The J gene is TRBJ1-1, the V gene TRBV10-3; tentative D call: TRBD1 (5 bases). The CDR3 extends over 17 amino acids. V lost 0 bases to trimming and J lost 6 bases, with 20 bases between them. Per the germline V gene, CDR1 is ENHRY and CDR2 is SYGVKD.